Reported below is one T cell receptor beta chain. The data were obtained in a study of shared clonotypes between healthy human individuals. The CDR3 spans 13 residues. J was trimmed by 6 bases and V by 6 bases; bases with no gene match: 7. CDR1 is LGHNA, CDR2 YNFKEQ, per germline. CD4+ cells underwent separation, giving CD45RA+ naive and CD45RA-negative memory subsets. The repertoire was sequenced with immunoSEQ multiplex PCR; TCRdb's copy has only in-frame clones and lacks some. The data contain roughly 530,000 clones, around 96% of them singletons. Sample: naive CD4+ T cells sorted from blood. The subset: CD45RA+ positively selected. The V gene is TRBV4-2, the J gene TRBJ1-2; 7 bases agree with TRBD1. This receptor was obtained from a woman aged 25 to 45 in good health. CDR3 region: CASRRTGEDGYTF. The CDR3, as DNA: TGTGCCAGCAGGCGCACAGGGGAGGATGGCTACACCTTC.